These 12 T cell receptor beta chains came from one sample sequenced in a study of shared clonotypes between healthy human individuals. Measured with immunoSEQ multiplex PCR; TCRdb has only the in-frame clones, and not every one. The data show more than 400,000 clones, with over 75% seen just once and over 9.5% held by the top ten. Sample: PBMCs. The receptor set was obtained from a woman aged 40 to 50 in good health. Some clones in this sample may be carry-over from other donors' samples.

Here the CDR3 reads CASAGVNTEAFF. The CDR3 DNA is TGTGCCAGCGCCGGGGTGAACACTGAAGCTTTCTTT. The V gene is TRBV11-2, the J gene TRBJ1-1; D is ambiguous. CDR1 and CDR2 from the germline V gene are SGHAT and FQNNGV. The CDR3 is 12 residues long. Trimming took 8 bases from V and 0 from J, leaving 7 bases between them.

The rearrangement links TRBV27 to TRBJ1-6, with D possibly matching TRBD1 (5 bases). The V gene's germline CDR1 is MNHEY and CDR2 SMNVEV (reference sequence). V dropped 1 base and J dropped 0 bases, with 10 bases sitting between them. This CDR3 is 17 amino acids long. Written as DNA, the CDR3 is TGTGCCAGCAGTTTATGGGGCAGAGGCTCCTATAATTCACCCCTCCACTTT. Protein product: CASSLWGRGSYNSPLHF.

This clone was counted once. DNA for the CDR3: TGTGCCAGCACCGCATCGAACCAACTGATCTACTACGAGCAGTACTTC. Its protein product is CASTASNQLIYYEQYF. The genes are TRBV28 and TRBJ2-7, with D hard to call. This CDR3 comprises 16 residues. Germline CDR1 is MDHEN and CDR2 is SYDVKM. V was pared by 7 bases and J by 3 bases, with 22 bases between.

The V call is TRBV30, the J call TRBJ1-3; 11 bases match TRBD1. Germline values: CDR1 GTSNPN, CDR2 SVGIG (reference sequence). The CDR3 sequence is 15 residues long. J lost 4 bases, V lost 2 bases, and 4 bases had no gene match. In nucleotides, the CDR3 is TGTGCCTGGAGTCTGGGACAGGGGGTCGGAAACACCATATATTTT. Translation: CAWSLGQGVGNTIYF.

Concerning this clone itself: This likely came from a read error, as a far larger clone is one base away. Other DNA sequences from this sample encode an identical CDR3 as well. This chain links TRBV7-9 with TRBJ1-1; perhaps TRBD1 as D (6 bases). Germline CDR1 reads SEHNR; CDR2 reads FQNEAQ (reference sequence). The CDR3 is made up of 13 amino acids. Trimming removed 5 bases at V and 4 bases at J, with 11 bases between. The CDR3 here is CASSEQGGTEAFF. In DNA form, the CDR3 reads TGTGCCAGCAGCGAACAGGGTGGCACTGAAGCTTTCTTT.

The genes are TRBV27 and TRBJ2-7, with 10 nucleotides matching TRBD1. CDR1 is MNHEY, CDR2 SMNVEV, per germline (reference sequence). Unmatched junction bases numbered 6, after V lost 5 bases and J lost 2 bases. The CDR3 consists of 15 residues. The CDR3 bases are TGTGCCAGCAGTCCGGGACAGGGGCGGGCCTACGAGCAGTACTTC. It codes for CASSPGQGRAYEQYF.

The chain recombines TRBV2 with TRBJ2-3; D is tentatively TRBD1 or TRBD2 (5 bases each). Germline V CDR1 and CDR2: SNHLY, FYNNEI. CDR3 length: 13 amino acids. The V and J ends lost 7 bases and 5 bases respectively, with 13 bases between them. The CDR3 loop reads CASTYSGRDTQYF. DNA for the CDR3: TGTGCCAGCACCTATTCAGGGAGAGATACGCAGTATTTT. The variable domain in full, with the rest retrieved from reference TRBV2 and TRBJ2-3, is EPEVTQTPSHQVTQMGQEVILRCVPISNHLYFYWYRQILGQKVEFLVSFYNNEISEKSEIFDDQFSVERPDGSNFTLKIRSTKLEDSAMYFCASTYSGRDTQYFGPGTRLTVL.

The chain carries TRBV11-3 and TRBJ2-3; 13 bases match TRBD2. Germline V gene sequence: CDR1 SGHNT, CDR2 YENEEA. The CDR3 has 19 residues. V lost 6 bases and J lost 5; bases outside the gene matches: 17. CDR3 DNA sequence: TGTGCCAGCAGAGACAGAAGGGGAGGACTAGCGGGAGTGGAAGATACGCAGTATTTT. Its protein is CASRDRRGGLAGVEDTQYF.

Turning to this clone: A single base is all that separates this from a far larger clone, so a read error is likely. The rearrangement uses TRBV7-2 and TRBJ2-5; D is unclear. The end of the DNA aligns better with TRBJ2-7, so the J call may be wrong. The CDR3 runs to 14 residues. Germline CDR1 and CDR2: SGHTA and FQGNSA. CDR3 in amino acids: CASSLAVFSYEQYF. CDR3 coding DNA: TGTGCCAGCAGCTTAGCAGTGTTCTCCTACGAGCAGTACTTC.

The genes are TRBV7-9 and TRBJ2-1; D ambiguous. The CDR3 is 13 amino acids. Germline CDR1 SEHNR, CDR2 FQNEAQ (reference sequence). Trimming removed 2 bases at V and 9 bases at J, with 11 bases between. In nucleotides, the CDR3 is TGTGCCAGCAGCTTAATGATCGAGCCTGAGCAGTTCTTC. As protein: CASSLMIEPEQFF.

The chain recombines TRBV5-1 with TRBJ1-2, with D possibly TRBD1 on 6 matching bases. Looked up from germline, CDR1 is SGHRS and CDR2 is YFSETQ. CDR3 size: 14 residues. The V end was cut by 3 bases, the J end by 7 bases, with 16 bases between. The CDR3 is CASSSDRPRGGYTF. The CDR3 DNA reads as TGCGCCAGCAGCTCGGACAGACCCCGGGGTGGCTACACCTTC.

This clone was picked up one time. The rearrangement links TRBV6-4 to TRBJ1-2; the match to TRBD1 covers 8 bases. The ends lost 5 bases at V and 4 bases at J; junction bases unmatched: 9. Germline CDR1 is MRHNA and CDR2 is SNTAGT. This CDR3 region has 15 residues. The CDR3: CASSSTGDSFYGYTF. The CDR3 coding sequence is TGTGCCAGCAGTTCGACAGGGGACTCGTTCTATGGCTACACCTTC.